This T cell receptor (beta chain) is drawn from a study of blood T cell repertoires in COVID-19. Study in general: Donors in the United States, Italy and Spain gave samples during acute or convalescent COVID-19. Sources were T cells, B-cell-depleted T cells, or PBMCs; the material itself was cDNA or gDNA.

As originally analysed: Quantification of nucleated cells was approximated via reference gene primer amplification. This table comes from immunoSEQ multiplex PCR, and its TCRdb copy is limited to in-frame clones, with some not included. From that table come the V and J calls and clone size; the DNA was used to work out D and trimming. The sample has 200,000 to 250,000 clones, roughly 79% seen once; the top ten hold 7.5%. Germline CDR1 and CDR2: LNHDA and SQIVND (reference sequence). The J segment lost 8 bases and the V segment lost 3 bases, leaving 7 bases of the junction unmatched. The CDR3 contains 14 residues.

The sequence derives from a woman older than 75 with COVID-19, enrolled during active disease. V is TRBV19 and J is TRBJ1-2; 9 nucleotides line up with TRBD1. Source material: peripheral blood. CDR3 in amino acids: CASSIGDRVRGYTF. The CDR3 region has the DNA TGTGCCAGTAGTATTGGGGACAGGGTTCGAGGCTACACCTTC.